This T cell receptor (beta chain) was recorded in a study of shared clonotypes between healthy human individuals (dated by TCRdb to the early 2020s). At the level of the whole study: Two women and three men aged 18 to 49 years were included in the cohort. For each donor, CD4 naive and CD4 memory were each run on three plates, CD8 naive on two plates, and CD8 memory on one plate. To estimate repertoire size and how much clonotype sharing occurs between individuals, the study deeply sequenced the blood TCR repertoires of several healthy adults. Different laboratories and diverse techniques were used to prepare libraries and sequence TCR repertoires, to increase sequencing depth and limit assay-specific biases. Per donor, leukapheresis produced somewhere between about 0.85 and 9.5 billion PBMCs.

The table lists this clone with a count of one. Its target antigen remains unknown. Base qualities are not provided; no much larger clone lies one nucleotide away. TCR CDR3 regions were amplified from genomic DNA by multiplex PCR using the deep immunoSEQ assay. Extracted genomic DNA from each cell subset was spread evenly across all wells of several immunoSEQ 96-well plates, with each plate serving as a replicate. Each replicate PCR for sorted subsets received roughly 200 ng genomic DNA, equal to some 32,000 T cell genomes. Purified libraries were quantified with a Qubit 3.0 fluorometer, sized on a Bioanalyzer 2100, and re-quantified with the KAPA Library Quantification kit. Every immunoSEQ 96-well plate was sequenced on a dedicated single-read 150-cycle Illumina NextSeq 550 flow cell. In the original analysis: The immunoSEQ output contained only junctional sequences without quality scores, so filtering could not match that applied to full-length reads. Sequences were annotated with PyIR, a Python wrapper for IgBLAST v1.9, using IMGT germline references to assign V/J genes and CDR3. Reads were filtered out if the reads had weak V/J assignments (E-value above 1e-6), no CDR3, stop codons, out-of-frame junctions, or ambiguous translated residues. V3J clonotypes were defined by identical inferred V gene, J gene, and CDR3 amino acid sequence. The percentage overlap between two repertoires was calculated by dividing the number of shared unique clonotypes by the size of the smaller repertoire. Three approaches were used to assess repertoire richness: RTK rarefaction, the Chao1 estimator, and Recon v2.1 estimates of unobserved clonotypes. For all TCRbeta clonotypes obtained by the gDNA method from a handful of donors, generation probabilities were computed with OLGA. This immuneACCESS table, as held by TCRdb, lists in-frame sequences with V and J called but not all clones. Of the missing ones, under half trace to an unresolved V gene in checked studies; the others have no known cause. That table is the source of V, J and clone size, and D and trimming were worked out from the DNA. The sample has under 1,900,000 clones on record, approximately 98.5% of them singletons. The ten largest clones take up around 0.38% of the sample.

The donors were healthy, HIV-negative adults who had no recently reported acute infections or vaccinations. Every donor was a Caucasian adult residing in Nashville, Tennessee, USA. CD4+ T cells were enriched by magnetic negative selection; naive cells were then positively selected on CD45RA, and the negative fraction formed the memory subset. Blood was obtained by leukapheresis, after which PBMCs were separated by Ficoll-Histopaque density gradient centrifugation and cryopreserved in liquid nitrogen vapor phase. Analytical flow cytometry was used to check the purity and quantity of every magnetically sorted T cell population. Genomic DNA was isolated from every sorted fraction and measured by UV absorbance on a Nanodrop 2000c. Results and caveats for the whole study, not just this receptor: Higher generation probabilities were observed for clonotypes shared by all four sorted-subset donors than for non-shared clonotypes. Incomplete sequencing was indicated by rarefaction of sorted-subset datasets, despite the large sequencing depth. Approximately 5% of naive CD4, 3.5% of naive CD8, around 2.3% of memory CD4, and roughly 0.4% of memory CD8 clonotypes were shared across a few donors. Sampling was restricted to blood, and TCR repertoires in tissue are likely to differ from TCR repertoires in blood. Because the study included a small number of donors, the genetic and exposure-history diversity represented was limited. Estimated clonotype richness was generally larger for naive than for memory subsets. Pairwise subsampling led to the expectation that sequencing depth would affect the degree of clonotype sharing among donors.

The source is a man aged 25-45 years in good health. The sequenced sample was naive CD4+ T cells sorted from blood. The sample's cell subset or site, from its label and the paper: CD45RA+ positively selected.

CDR3 loop: CASGQSRAYEQYF. The nucleotides read TGTGCCAGCGGACAGTCGCGGGCCTACGAGCAGTACTTC. Rearrangement joined TRBV7-2 to TRBJ2-7; a tentative D match to TRBD1 spans 6 bases. For CDR1 and CDR2, the germline V gene lists SGHTA and FQGNSA. The CDR3 sequence holds 13 residues, the cysteine and phenylalanine included. The CDR3 DNA has 39 bases and is translated from base 1. Trimming at the junction amounts to 8 bases on V and 2 bases on J, and the germline ends lie 13 bases apart.